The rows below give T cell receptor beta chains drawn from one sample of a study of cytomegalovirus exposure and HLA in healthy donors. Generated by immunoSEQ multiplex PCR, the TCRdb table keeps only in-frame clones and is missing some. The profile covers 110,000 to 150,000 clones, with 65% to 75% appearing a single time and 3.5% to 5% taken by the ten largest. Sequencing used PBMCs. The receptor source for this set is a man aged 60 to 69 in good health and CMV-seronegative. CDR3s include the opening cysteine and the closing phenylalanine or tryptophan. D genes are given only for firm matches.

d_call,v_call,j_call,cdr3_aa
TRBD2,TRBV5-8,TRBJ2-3,CASSLSSGSLFSTDTQYF
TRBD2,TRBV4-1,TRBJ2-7,CASSQDQRTRIYEQYF
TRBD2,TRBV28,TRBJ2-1,CASSSDRLAGGNEQFF
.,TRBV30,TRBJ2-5,CACDLGETQYF
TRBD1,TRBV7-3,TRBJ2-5,CASSLQTGVQETQYF
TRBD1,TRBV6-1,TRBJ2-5,CASSDRSGGRETQYF
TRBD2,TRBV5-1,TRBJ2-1,CASSLGLAVNEQFF
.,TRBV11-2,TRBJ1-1,CASSVGTLRPTFF
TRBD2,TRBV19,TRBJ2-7,CASSNGLGAYEQYF
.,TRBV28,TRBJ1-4,CASSPPGARRREKLFF
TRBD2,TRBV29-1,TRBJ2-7,CSVSSSGSDPEQYF
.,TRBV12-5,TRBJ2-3,CASGLSTQGRGITDTQYF
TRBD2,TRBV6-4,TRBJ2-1,CASSALAGVGYNEQFF
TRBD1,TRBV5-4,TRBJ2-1,CASSTGQGRSYNEQFF
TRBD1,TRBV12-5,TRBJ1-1,CASGKTGGLAEAFF
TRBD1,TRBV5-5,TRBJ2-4,CASSTSPPQGAKNIQYF
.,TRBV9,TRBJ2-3,CASSVEGRGGDTQYF
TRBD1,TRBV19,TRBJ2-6,CASIGQGGVSGANVLTF
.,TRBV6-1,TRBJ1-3,CASSTRGNTIYF
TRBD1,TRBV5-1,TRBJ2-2,CASSLGQGRPGELFF
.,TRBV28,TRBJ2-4,CASSYGGGRLAKNIQYF
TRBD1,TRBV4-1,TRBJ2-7,CASSQVYPRTGYFYEQYF
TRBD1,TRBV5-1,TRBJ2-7,CASSPGDRAGYEQYF
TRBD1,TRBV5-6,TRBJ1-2,CASSQSGTGGNYGYTF
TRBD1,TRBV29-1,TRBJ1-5,CSVRDREQPQHF
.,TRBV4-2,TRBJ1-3,CASSQESRDTIYF
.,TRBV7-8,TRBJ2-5,CASSRNSGWEETQYF
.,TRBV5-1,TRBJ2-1,CASSLDAGTYNEQFF
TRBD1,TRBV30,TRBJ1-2,CAWQRGRGYGYTF
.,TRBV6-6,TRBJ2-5,CASTKQGEQETQYF
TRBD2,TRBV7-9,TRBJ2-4,CASSHGKRESGNIQYF
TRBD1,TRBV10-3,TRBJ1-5,CAISDLTGPNQPQHF
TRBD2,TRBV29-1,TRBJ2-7,CSVAFDSGASNEQYF
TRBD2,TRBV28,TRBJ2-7,CASSTSGNLSEQYF
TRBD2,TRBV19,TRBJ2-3,CASSLAGGSDTQYF
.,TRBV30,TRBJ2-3,CAWRVGGTSTDTQYF
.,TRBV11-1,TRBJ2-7,CASSLLNSLAAF
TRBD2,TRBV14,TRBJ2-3,CASSQGFGLAEGTDTQYF
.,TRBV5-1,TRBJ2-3,CASSLANYRDTQYF
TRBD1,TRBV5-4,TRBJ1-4,CASSLIVNGDDRGSEKLFF
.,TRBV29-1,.,CSVGYGTYEQYF
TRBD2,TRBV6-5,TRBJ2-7,CASSSSGPYEQYF
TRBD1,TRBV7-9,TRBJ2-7,CASSFRDRDHEQYF
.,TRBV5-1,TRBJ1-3,CASSPRGAGNTIYF
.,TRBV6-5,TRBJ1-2,CASSYSGRSYGYTF
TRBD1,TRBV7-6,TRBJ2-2,CASSSPSGTGVYTGELFF
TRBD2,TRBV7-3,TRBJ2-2,CASSFPAGLNTGELFF
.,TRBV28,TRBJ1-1,CASNSLEPNTEAFF
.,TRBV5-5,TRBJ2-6,CASSLGPAGANVLTF
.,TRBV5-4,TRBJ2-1,CASSFAGRGYNEQFF
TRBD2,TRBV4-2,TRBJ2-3,CASSHDEGLAGRTDTQYF
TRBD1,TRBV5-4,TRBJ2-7,CASSYGQGVGEQYF
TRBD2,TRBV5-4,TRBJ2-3,CASSQGLAGGEDTQYF
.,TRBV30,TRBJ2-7,CAWSVAPSDYEQYF
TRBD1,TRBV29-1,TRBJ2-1,CSVFLRDREGNEQFF
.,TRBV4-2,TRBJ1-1,CASSQGGGNTEAFF
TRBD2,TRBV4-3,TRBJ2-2,CASSQDGPTGRADTGELFF
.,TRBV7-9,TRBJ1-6,CSSSPDTFTLHF